The rows below give T cell receptor beta chains drawn from one sample of a study of PD-L1 blockade in urothelial cancer. Clones were read by immunoSEQ multiplex PCR, and TCRdb kept only the in-frame ones, dropping some. In the table there are fewer than 50,000 clones, about 85% of which are singletons. The source material was PBMCs, sampled around atezolizumab (anti-PD-L1) treatment. These receptors came from a man aged 60 to 75 with urothelial cancer. Each CDR3 is given with its conserved first and last residue. Each record gives: clone size, CDR3 length, V gene, D gene, J gene, CDR3 DNA, CDR3 protein. The D gene is left open where the match is weak. The listing skips clone size in some rows; elsewhere it reads once, few, many or a size class.

NA	14	TRBV6-5	NA	TRBJ2-7	TGTGCCAGCAGTAGGACACAGGTAGAAAACGAGCAGTACTTC	CASSRTQVENEQYF
once	15	TRBV2	NA	TRBJ1-2	TGTGCCAGCATCAGGCCTACAGCGGGGAACTATGGCTACACCTTC	CASIRPTAGNYGYTF
NA	15	TRBV9	NA	TRBJ1-5	TGTGCCAGCAGCGTGGACGTCGGGGGGGATCAGCCCCAGCATTTT	CASSVDVGGDQPQHF
once	19	TRBV10-3	TRBD1	TRBJ1-1	TGTGCCATCAGTGAGTCGAATGGAGGACAGGGGGTTAGGAGCACTGAAGCTTTCTTT	CAISESNGGQGVRSTEAFF
NA	13	TRBV29-1	NA	TRBJ1-2	TGCAGCGTTGAAGATCGTGGGGGGGGTGGCTACACCTTC	CSVEDRGGGGYTF
NA	15	TRBV5-5	TRBD1	TRBJ1-5	TGTGCCAGCAGCACGACAGGGTCCGTGGATCAGCCCCAGCATTTT	CASSTTGSVDQPQHF
NA	15	TRBV11-2	NA	TRBJ2-3	TGTGCCAGCAGCTTCGGCCTGGGGCGCACAGATACGCAGTATTTT	CASSFGLGRTDTQYF
NA	18	TRBV7-6	NA	TRBJ1-2	TGTGCCAGCAGCTTAGCGATATCAACTCAAGACGGGAACTATGGCTACACCTTC	CASSLAISTQDGNYGYTF
NA	15	TRBV29-1	TRBD1	TRBJ1-2	TGCAGCGTATCCGGGACAGGGGGCGCCGACTATGGCTACACCTTC	CSVSGTGGADYGYTF
NA	15	TRBV10-1	NA	TRBJ2-3	TGCGCCAGCAGTGAGTCTGGACTACCGACAGATACGCAGTATTTT	CASSESGLPTDTQYF
NA	13	TRBV5-1	NA	TRBJ1-1	TGCGCCAGCAGCCTACCGACAGGTCTTGAAGCTTTCTTT	CASSLPTGLEAFF
NA	13	TRBV7-7	TRBD1	TRBJ2-5	TGTGCTAGCAGCCGACAGGGAGCTGAGACCCAGTACTTC	CASSRQGAETQYF
NA	16	TRBV11-3	TRBD2	TRBJ2-5	TGTGCCAGCAGCCAAAGACTAGCGGGGATGAGGGAGACCCAGTACTTC	CASSQRLAGMRETQYF
few	14	TRBV5-1	NA	TRBJ2-7	TGCGCCAGCAGGTCCAGGGGATCGCCCCACGAGCAGTACTTC	CASRSRGSPHEQYF
NA	15	TRBV5-1	TRBD1	TRBJ1-2	TGCGCCAGCAGCTTGGGGACAGGGACTAACTATGGCTACACCTTC	CASSLGTGTNYGYTF
NA	18	TRBV11-2	TRBD2	TRBJ2-1	TGTGCCAGCAGCTTAGCCGCGAGCGGGGCGTCCTCCTACAATGAGCAGTTCTTC	CASSLAASGASSYNEQFF
NA	14	TRBV11-3	NA	TRBJ1-3	TGTGCCAGCAGCTTTGGCTCAACTGGAAACACCATATATTTT	CASSFGSTGNTIYF
NA	14	TRBV5-4	NA	TRBJ2-7	TGTGCCAGCAGCTTAGAGAGGGCCTCCTACGAGCAGTACTTC	CASSLERASYEQYF
NA	18	TRBV7-2	TRBD1	TRBJ1-2	TGTGCCAGCAGCTCTACCGCCCCGCGACAGGGGGGAGTCTATGGCTACACCTTC	CASSSTAPRQGGVYGYTF
NA	15	TRBV10-2	NA	TRBJ1-5	TGCGCCAGCAGTGAGTCGGGGGGAAGCAATCAGCCCCAGCATTTT	CASSESGGSNQPQHF
NA	14	TRBV28	NA	TRBJ2-5	TGTGCCAGCAGTTTTCGTAGTCCGCAAGAGACCCAGTACTTC	CASSFRSPQETQYF
NA	13	TRBV11-2	NA	TRBJ2-7	TGTGCCAGCAGCTTACAGGCCCTCTACGAGCAGTACTTC	CASSLQALYEQYF
NA	15	TRBV4-2	TRBD1	TRBJ2-2	TGTGCCAGCAGCCAAGGGACAGGGGCCACCGGGGAGCTGTTTTTT	CASSQGTGATGELFF
NA	15	TRBV19	TRBD1	TRBJ1-2	TGTGCCAGTAGTACCCCGAAGACAGGGAACTATGGCTACACCTTC	CASSTPKTGNYGYTF
NA	14	TRBV14	TRBD2	TRBJ2-5	TGTGCCAGCAGCCAAACACTAGCGACGGAGACCCAGTACTTC	CASSQTLATETQYF
few	12	TRBV7-2	NA	TRBJ1-6	TGTGCCAGCAGCTCTACTAATTCACCCCTCCACTTT	CASSSTNSPLHF
NA	15	TRBV7-2	TRBD2	TRBJ2-5	TGTGCCAGCAGCTTGGGGGGGGGATGGATGGAGACCCAGTACTTC	CASSLGGGWMETQYF
NA	14	TRBV19	NA	TRBJ2-2	TGTGCCAGTTTTGAAGGGGGGAACACCGGGGAGCTGTTTTTT	CASFEGGNTGELFF
NA	14	TRBV7-9	NA	TRBJ1-1	TGTGCCAGCAGCTTAGTGGCAGGGAACACTGAAGCTTTCTTT	CASSLVAGNTEAFF
NA	18	TRBV4-2	TRBD2	TRBJ2-3	TGTGCCAGCAGCCAAGATCGGGGGGAGCTGCCTAGCACAGATACGCAGTATTTT	CASSQDRGELPSTDTQYF
NA	17	TRBV4-1	NA	TRBJ1-5	TGCGCCAGCAGCCAATCTAACGTAAGGGGTGTCGGTCAGCCCCAGCATTTT	CASSQSNVRGVGQPQHF
once	16	TRBV18	TRBD1	TRBJ1-2	TGTGCCAGCTCACCACCGGGACAGGGGATTCTCTATGGCTACACCTTC	CASSPPGQGILYGYTF
NA	20	TRBV2	NA	TRBJ2-2	TGTGCCAGCAGTTTGACCCCTGAGACAGCTAACCGGTTCGGAACCGGGGAGCTGTTTTTT	CASSLTPETANRFGTGELFF
NA	16	TRBV7-6	TRBD1	TRBJ2-7	TGTGCCAGCAGCTTAGGCGGGACAGGGAGCTCCTACGAGCAGTACTTC	CASSLGGTGSSYEQYF
NA	13	TRBV9	NA	TRBJ1-4	TGTGCCAGCAGCTCGGGAGGGTCTGAAAAACTGTTTTTT	CASSSGGSEKLFF
few	14	TRBV7-9	TRBD1	TRBJ1-2	TGTGCCAGCAGCTTAGGACAGGGGAACTATGGCTACACCTTC	CASSLGQGNYGYTF
NA	18	TRBV23-1	NA	TRBJ2-5	TGCGCCAGCAGTCAATTAGGGGGGGACAGGAGCAATCAAGAGACCCAGTACTTC	CASSQLGGDRSNQETQYF
NA	12	TRBV19	NA	TRBJ2-7	TGTGCCAGTAGTATTAGAGGGAGCGAGCAGTACTTC	CASSIRGSEQYF
NA	18	TRBV21-1	NA	TRBJ1-1	TGTGCCAGCAGCAAAGCGATGCGACAAGGGGGAGTCAACACTGAAGCTTTCTTT	CASSKAMRQGGVNTEAFF
NA	18	TRBV7-2	TRBD2	TRBJ2-1	TGTGCCAGCAGCTTAGTTTCGTCTAGCGGGGGCCTCTACAATGAGCAGTTCTTC	CASSLVSSSGGLYNEQFF
NA	15	TRBV5-1	NA	TRBJ2-2	TGCGCCAGCAGCTTCCCAGGGTCCTCATCCGGGGAGCTGTTTTTT	CASSFPGSSSGELFF
NA	16	TRBV5-6	NA	TRBJ1-1	TGTGCCAGCAGCTTGTTGGGGGCCAAACAGAACACTGAAGCTTTCTTT	CASSLLGAKQNTEAFF
NA	14	TRBV5-1	NA	TRBJ1-4	TGCGCCAGCAGCTTAGGGGCTACTAATGAAAAACTGTTTTTT	CASSLGATNEKLFF
NA	14	TRBV18	NA	TRBJ2-1	TGTGCCAGCTCACCCGCTAGTAGGATAGGTGAGCAGTTCTTC	CASSPASRIGEQFF
NA	17	TRBV9	NA	TRBJ2-5	TGTGCCAGCAGCCCTGTGACCAGGGGCGCGGGTTGGGAGACCCAGTACTTC	CASSPVTRGAGWETQYF
NA	16	TRBV5-4	TRBD2	TRBJ2-1	TGTGCCAGCAGATCTACTAGCGGGGGGGACTACAATGAGCAGTTCTTC	CASRSTSGGDYNEQFF
once	15	TRBV6-5	NA	TRBJ1-3	TGTGCCAGCAGTTACGACACCACCTCTGGAAACACCATATATTTT	CASSYDTTSGNTIYF
NA	13	TRBV30	TRBD1	TRBJ1-1	TGTGCCTGGAGCTCCGGACAGGGGGTATCGGCTTTCTTT	CAWSSGQGVSAFF
NA	14	TRBV11-3	NA	TRBJ1-3	TGTGCCAGCAGCGCACAGAGCTCTGGAAACACCATATATTTT	CASSAQSSGNTIYF
NA	16	TRBV9	TRBD1	TRBJ2-1	TGTGCCAGCAGCCAAAGTGGGGACAGCTCCTACAATGAGCAGTTCTTC	CASSQSGDSSYNEQFF
once	14	TRBV11-3	TRBD1	TRBJ2-5	TGTGCCAGCAGTTCAGGGGGCGCGGGGGAGACCCAGTACTTC	CASSSGGAGETQYF
NA	13	TRBV15	NA	TRBJ1-1	TGTGCCACCAGCATTCGAGGGGGCACTGAAGCTTTCTTT	CATSIRGGTEAFF
NA	16	TRBV28	TRBD1	TRBJ2-7	TGTGCCAGCAGTTTGTCTCCGGGACAGGGGGTGGGGGAGCAGTACTTC	CASSLSPGQGVGEQYF
NA	14	TRBV7-8	TRBD2	TRBJ2-1	TGTGCCAGCAGGGGCGGGGGGGCCTACAATGAGCAGTTCTTC	CASRGGGAYNEQFF
NA	15	TRBV7-9	TRBD1	TRBJ2-5	TGTGCCAGCAGTTTTTGGGACAGGGAGCGAGAGACCCAGTACTTC	CASSFWDRERETQYF
NA	14	TRBV2	NA	TRBJ2-1	TGTGCCAGCAGTGGGGGCAGGGCGGCCGATGAGCAGTTCTTC	CASSGGRAADEQFF
NA	15	TRBV6-1	TRBD1	TRBJ1-5	TGTGCCAGCACCGAAAACAGGGGAATCGGTCAGCCCCAGCATTTT	CASTENRGIGQPQHF
NA	13	TRBV6-1	NA	TRBJ1-2	TGTGCCAGCAGTAAAGGGGCAGTATATGGCTACACCTTC	CASSKGAVYGYTF
once	14	TRBV11-3	NA	TRBJ2-5	TGTGCCAGCAGTGAGAGAGATGAACAAGAGACCCAGTACTTC	CASSERDEQETQYF
NA	16	TRBV11-2	TRBD1	TRBJ1-2	TGTGCCAGCAGCTTAGGCGTTTCTGACAGGGGTGATGGCTACACCTTC	CASSLGVSDRGDGYTF